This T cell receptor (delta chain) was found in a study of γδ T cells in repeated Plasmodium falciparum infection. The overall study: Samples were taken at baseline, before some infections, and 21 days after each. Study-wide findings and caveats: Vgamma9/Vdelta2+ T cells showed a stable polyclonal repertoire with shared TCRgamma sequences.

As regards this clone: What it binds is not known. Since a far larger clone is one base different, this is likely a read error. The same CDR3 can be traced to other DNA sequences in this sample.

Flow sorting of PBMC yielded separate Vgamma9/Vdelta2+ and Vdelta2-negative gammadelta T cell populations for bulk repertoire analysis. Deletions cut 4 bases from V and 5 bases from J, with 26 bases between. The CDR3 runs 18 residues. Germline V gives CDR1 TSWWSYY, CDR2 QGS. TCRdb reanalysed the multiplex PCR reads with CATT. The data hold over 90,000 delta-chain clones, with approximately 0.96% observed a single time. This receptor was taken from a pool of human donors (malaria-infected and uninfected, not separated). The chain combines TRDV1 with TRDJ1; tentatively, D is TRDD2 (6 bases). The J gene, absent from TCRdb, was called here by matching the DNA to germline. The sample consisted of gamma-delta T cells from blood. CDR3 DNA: TGTGCTCTTGGGGGCACCTTCCCCACTTGGGTCCTAGTAGATAAACTCATCTTT. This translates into CALGGTFPTWVLVDKLIF.